The sequence of this T cell receptor (beta chain) was determined in a study of memory CD4+ T cells and cytomegalovirus serostatus. For the study at large: Of the healthy Belgian adults, several were CMV seropositive and 20 to 25 seronegative. Study-wide findings and caveats: Of 150 to 200 reported CMV TCRbeta sequences, 67 were found in memory CD4+ repertoires.

In the case of this clone: The antigen remains undetermined.

Assay: immunoSEQ multiplex PCR; the TCRdb copy retains only in-frame clones and omits some. Of over 35,000 clones detected, around four fifths appear once; the ten largest clones hold approximately 0.97%. Single viable CD3+CD4+CD8-CD45RO+ cells were sorted as the memory CD4+ T cells. Donors' CMV status reflects serum IgG against pp150, pp28, p38, p52. After thawing, CD4+ T cells were positively selected. The CDR3 extends over 13 amino acids. Germline V CDR1 and CDR2: SNHLY, FYNNEI. The V and J ends lost 9 bases and 2 bases respectively, with 13 bases between them. This TCR derives from an adult in good health and CMV-seronegative. The chain employs TRBV2 and TRBJ1-2; tentatively, D is TRBD1 (5 bases). Material for sequencing was memory CD4+ T cells from blood. DNA of the CDR3: TGTGCCAGTCTCAGGGCCGGGAACTATGGCTACACCTTC. Translation gives CASLRAGNYGYTF.